Reported below is one T cell receptor beta chain. Trimming shortened V by 7 bases and J by 4 bases, and 19 bases separated the two germline ends. The CDR3 covers 14 residues. The germline gives CDR1 SQVTM, CDR2 ANQGSEA. The sample belongs to a study of blood T cell repertoires in COVID-19. Clones were sequenced by immunoSEQ multiplex PCR, and TCRdb holds only the in-frame ones, with some missing. Here the sample spans about 230,000 clones, more than 65% being singletons. The V call is TRBV29-1, the J call TRBJ1-2; perhaps TRBD1 as D (6 bases). Material: peripheral blood. This TCR came from a woman of 80 years or more with acute or convalescent COVID-19. The CDR3 sequence is CSAGKRDNLYGYTF. Written as DNA, the CDR3 is TGCAGCGCTGGGAAACGGGACAACCTCTATGGCTACACCTTC.